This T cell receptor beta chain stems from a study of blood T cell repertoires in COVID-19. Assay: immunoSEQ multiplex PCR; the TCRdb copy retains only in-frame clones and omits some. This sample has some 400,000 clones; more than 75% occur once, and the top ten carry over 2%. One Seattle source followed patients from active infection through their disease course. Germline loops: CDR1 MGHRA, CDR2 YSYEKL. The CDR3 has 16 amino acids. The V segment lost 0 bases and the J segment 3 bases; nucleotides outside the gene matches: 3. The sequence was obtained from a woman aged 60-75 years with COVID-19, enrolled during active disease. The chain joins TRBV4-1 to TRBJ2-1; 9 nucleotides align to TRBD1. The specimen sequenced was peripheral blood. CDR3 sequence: CASSQDGTGYYNEQFF. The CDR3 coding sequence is TGCGCCAGCAGCCAAGATGGGACAGGGTACTACAATGAGCAGTTCTTC.